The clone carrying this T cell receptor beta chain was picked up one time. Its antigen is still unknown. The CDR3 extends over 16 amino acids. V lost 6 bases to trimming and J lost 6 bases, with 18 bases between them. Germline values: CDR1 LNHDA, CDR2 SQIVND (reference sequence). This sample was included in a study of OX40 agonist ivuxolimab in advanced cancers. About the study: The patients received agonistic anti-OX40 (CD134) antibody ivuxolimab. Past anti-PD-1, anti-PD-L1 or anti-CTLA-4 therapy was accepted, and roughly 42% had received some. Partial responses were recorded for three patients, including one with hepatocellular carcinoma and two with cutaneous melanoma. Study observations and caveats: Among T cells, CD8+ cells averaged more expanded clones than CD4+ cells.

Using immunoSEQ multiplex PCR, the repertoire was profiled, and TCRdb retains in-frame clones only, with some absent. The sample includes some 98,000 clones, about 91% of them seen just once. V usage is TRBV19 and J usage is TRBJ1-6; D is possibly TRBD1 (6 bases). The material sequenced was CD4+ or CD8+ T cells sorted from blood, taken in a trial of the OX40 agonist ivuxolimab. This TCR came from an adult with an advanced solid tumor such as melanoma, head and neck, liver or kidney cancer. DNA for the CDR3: TGTGCCAGTAGGAACCATGGAATCAGGGGTAATTCACCCCTCCACTTT. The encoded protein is CASRNHGIRGNSPLHF.